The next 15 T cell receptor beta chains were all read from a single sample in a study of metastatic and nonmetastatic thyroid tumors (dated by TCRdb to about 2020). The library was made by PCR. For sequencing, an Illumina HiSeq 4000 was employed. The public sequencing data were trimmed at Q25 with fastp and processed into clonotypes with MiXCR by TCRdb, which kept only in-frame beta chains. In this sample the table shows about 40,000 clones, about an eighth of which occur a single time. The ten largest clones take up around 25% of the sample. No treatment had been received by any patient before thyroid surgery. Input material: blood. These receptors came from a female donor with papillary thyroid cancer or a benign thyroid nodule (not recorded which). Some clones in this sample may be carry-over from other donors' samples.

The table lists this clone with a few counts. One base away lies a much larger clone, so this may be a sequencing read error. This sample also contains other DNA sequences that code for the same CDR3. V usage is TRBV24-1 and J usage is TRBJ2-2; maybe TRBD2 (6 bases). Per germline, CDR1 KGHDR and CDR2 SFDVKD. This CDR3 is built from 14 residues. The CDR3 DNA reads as TGTGCCACCAGTGGATCGGGAGACACCGGGGAGCTATTTTTT. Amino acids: CATSGSGDTGELFF.

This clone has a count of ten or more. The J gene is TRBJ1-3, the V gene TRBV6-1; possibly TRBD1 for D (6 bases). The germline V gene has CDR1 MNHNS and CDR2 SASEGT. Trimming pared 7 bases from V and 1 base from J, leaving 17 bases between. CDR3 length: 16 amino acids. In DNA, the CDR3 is TGTGCCAGCAAACTGGGGGGGGGGGCGTCTGGAAACACCATATATTTT. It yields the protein CASKLGGGASGNTIYF.

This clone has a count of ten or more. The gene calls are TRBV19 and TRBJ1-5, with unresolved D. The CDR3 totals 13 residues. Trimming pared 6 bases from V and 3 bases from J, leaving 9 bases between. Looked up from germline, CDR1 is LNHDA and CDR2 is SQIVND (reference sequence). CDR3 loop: CASSGVHNQPQHF. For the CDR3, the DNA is TGTGCCAGTAGCGGGGTCCACAATCAGCCCCAGCATTTT.

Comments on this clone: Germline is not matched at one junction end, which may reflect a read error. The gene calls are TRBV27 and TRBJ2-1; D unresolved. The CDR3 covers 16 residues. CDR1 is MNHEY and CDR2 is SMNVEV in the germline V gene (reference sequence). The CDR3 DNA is TGTGCCATCAGTTTACGAGCCGATTCCCCTTACAATGAGCAGTTCTTC. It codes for CAISLRADSPYNEQFF.

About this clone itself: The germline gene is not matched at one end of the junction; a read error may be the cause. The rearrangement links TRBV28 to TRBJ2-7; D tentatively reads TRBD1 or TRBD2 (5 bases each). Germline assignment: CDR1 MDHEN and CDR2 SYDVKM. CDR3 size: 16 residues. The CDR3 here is CSSSPGSGRDLYEQYF. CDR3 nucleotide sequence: TGTTCCAGCAGCCCTGGGTCAGGCCGGGACCTTTACGAGCAGTACTTC.

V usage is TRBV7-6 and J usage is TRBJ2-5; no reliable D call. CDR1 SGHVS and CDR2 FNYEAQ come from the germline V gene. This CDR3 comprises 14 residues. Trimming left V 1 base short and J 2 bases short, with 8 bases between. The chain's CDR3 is CASSLGVLQETQYF. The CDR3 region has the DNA TGTGCCAGCAGCTTAGGTGTCTTGCAAGAGACCCAGTACTTC. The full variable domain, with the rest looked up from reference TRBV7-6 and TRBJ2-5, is GAGVSQSPRYKVTKRGQDVALRCDPISGHVSLYWYRQALGQGPEFLTYFNYEAQQDKSGLPNDRFSAERPEGSISTLTIQRTEQRDSAMYRCASSLGVLQETQYFGPGTRLLVL.

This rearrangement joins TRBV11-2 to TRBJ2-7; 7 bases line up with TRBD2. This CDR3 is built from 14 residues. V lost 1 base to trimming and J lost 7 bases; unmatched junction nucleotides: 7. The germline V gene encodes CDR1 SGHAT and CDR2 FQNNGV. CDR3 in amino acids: CASSLVGGSSEQYF. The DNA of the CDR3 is TGTGCCAGCAGCTTAGTGGGAGGGAGCAGTGAGCAGTACTTC.

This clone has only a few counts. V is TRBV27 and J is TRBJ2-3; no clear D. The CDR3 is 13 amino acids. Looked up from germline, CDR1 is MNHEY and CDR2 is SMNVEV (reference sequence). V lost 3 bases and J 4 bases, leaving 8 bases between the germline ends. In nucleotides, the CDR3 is TGTGCCAGCAGTTTTAGAAGTGCAGATACGCAGTATTTT. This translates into CASSFRSADTQYF.

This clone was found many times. CDR3 sequence reads: CASSEWRGLSDGYTF. For the CDR3, the DNA is TGTGCCAGCAGTGAATGGAGGGGGCTATCTGATGGCTACACCTTC. The V gene is TRBV2, the J gene TRBJ1-2; 7 nucleotides line up with TRBD1. This CDR3 comprises 15 residues. CDR1 SNHLY and CDR2 FYNNEI come from the germline V gene. The ends lost 2 bases at V and 6 bases at J; junction bases unmatched: 9.

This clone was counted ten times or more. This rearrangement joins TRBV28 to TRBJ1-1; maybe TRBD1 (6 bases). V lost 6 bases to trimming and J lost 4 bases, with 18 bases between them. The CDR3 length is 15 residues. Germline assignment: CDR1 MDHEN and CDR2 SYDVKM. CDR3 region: CASRYGAGASTEAFF. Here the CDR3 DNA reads TGTGCCAGCAGATATGGTGCGGGGGCGAGCACTGAAGCTTTCTTT. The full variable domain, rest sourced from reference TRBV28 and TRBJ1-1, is DVKVTQSSRYLVKRTGEKVFLECVQDMDHENMFWYRQDPGLGLRLIYFSYDVKMKEKGDIPEGYSVSREKKERFSLILESASTNQTSMYLCASRYGAGASTEAFFGQGTRLTVV.

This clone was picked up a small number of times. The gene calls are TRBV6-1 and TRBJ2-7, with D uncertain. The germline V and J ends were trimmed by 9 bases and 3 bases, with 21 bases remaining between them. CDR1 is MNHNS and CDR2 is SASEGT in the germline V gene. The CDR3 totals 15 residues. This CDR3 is CARRRASEGYYEQYF. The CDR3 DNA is TGTGCCAGAAGACGCGCCTCGGAAGGCTACTACGAGCAGTACTTC.

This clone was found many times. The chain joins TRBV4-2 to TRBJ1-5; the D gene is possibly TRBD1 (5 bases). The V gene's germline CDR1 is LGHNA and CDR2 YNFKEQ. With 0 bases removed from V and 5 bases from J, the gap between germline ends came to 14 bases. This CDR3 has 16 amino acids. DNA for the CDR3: TGTGCCAGCAGCCAAGAAGGGGATCCCCTCGATCAGCCCCAGCATTTT. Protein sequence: CASSQEGDPLDQPQHF.

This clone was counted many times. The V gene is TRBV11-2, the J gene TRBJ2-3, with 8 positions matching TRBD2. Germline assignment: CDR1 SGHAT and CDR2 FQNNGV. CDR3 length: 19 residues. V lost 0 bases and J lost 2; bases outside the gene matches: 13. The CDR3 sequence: CASSLDLRPGLGNTDTQYF. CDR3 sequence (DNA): TGTGCCAGCAGCTTAGATCTTCGTCCGGGACTAGGAAACACAGATACGCAGTATTTT.

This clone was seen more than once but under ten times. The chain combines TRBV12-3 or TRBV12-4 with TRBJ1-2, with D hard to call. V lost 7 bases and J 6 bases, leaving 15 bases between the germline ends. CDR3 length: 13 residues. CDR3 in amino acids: CASIPRVDDGYTF. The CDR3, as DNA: TGTGCCAGCATCCCCCGGGTGGACGATGGCTACACCTTC.

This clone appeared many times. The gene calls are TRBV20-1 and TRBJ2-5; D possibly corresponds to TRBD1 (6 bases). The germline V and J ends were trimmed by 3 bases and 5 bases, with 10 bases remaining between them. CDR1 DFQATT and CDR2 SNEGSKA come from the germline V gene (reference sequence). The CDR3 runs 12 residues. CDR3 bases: TGCAGTGCTAGTCAGGGGCGTGAGACCCAGTACTTC. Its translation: CSASQGRETQYF.